These T cell receptor beta chains were read from a single sample in a study of T cell repertoires in cytomegalovirus infection. One entry per CDR3 protein, called by TCRdb with MiXCR from the reads. The sample holds about 230,000 distinct CDR3 sequences; about 20% are singletons and the top ten take about 20%. Sequenced material: CD8+ T cells from PBMCs. Source of these receptors: a human donor in good health (CMV status not recorded). Some clones in this sample may be carry-over from other donors' samples. The CDR3 runs from the conserved cysteine through the conserved F or W. The D gene is left open where the match is weak. Clone size appears in some rows only: once, few, many, or a class for an expanded clone.

few	.	TRBJ2-2	TRBV27	13	TGTGCCAGCAGTTTCTCTCCAACCGGGGAGCTGTTTTTT	CASSFSPTGELFF
.	.	TRBJ1-1	TRBV27	15	TGTGCCAGCAGCTACAATCTAGGTATGAACACTGAAGCTTTCTTT	CASSYNLGMNTEAFF
many	TRBD1	TRBJ2-3	TRBV11-3	15	TGTGCCAGCAGCTTAGGGGGGACAGTCACAGATACGCAGTATTTT	CASSLGGTVTDTQYF
many	TRBD2	TRBJ2-1	TRBV7-2	15	TGTGCCAGCAGCTTAGCCGGGGGGGGCCCGAATGAGCAGTTCTTC	CASSLAGGGPNEQFF
few	TRBD1	TRBJ2-5	TRBV20-1	16	TGCAGTGCTAGGACAGGGCCGCTCGGATACCAAGAGACCCAGTACTTC	CSARTGPLGYQETQYF
many	TRBD2	TRBJ2-7	TRBV6-6	14	TGTGCCAGCAGTCCGGGACTAGCGGCCTACGAGCAGTACTTC	CASSPGLAAYEQYF
few	TRBD1	TRBJ2-3	TRBV5-4	16	TGTGCCAGCAGCCATTGGACAGGGGTCTACACAGATACGCAGTATTTT	CASSHWTGVYTDTQYF
.	TRBD1	TRBJ2-7	TRBV3-1	14	TGTGCCAGCAGCCAACAACGGACAGGTGGCGAGCAGTACTTC	CASSQQRTGGEQYF
.	.	TRBJ2-3	TRBV5-1	14	TGCGCCAGCAGCTTGGTAGCGCTGGGAGATACGCAGTATTTT	CASSLVALGDTQYF
.	TRBD1	TRBJ2-3	TRBV6-8	16	TGTGCCAGCAGTTACAGAGAAGACGCAGGGGGCATGAAGCAGTATTTT	CASSYREDAGGMKQYF
many	TRBD2	TRBJ2-1	TRBV19	16	TGTGCCAGTAGCATTGCGCGGGGGGTCTCCTACAATGAGCAGTTCTTC	CASSIARGVSYNEQFF
.	.	TRBJ1-1	TRBV11-3	16	TGTGCCAGCAGTCAAGGTTACTTCCCGGGGGACACTGAAGCTTTCTTT	CASSQGYFPGDTEAFF
.	.	TRBJ1-5	TRBV20-1	15	TGCAGTGCTAGAGATAGCTGGTGGGACAATCAGCCCCAGCATTTT	CSARDSWWDNQPQHF
.	.	TRBJ2-7	TRBV25-1	12	TGTGCCAGCAGTGCCGTGAACTACGAGCAGTACTTC	CASSAVNYEQYF
few	TRBD2	TRBJ2-1	TRBV2	18	TGTGCCAGCTCTTGGCGGGGGGGCGGGTACGACTCCTACAATGAGCAGTTCTTC	CASSWRGGGYDSYNEQFF
once	.	TRBJ1-1	TRBV7-4	13	TGTGCCAGCAGCCTGTCCCCTGGAGCTGAAGCTTTCTTT	CASSLSPGAEAFF
many	.	TRBJ2-2	TRBV28	18	TGTGCCAGCAGTCCCTCCGTACCCCGGGGTCCCTCCCCCGGGGAGCTGTTTTTT	CASSPSVPRGPSPGELFF